Included here is one T cell receptor (beta chain) sequence, with context. The record originates from a study of blood T cell repertoires in COVID-19. This CDR3 comprises 17 residues. Germline V gene sequence: CDR1 KGHDR, CDR2 SFDVKD. The V and J ends lost 1 base and 0 bases, in that order; junction bases with no gene match: 3. Here immunoSEQ multiplex PCR was the method, and the copy in TCRdb shows in-frame clones only, minus some. The data hold 250,000 to 350,000 clones, with under 90% observed a single time. The gene calls are TRBV24-1 and TRBJ2-3; 10 nucleotides align to TRBD2. Source material: peripheral blood. The clonotype originates from a woman between 35 and 50 years old who had recovered from COVID-19. CDR3 amino acids: CATSDFELAGSTDTQYF. Written as DNA, the CDR3 is TGTGCCACCAGTGATTTCGAACTAGCGGGAAGCACAGATACGCAGTATTTT.